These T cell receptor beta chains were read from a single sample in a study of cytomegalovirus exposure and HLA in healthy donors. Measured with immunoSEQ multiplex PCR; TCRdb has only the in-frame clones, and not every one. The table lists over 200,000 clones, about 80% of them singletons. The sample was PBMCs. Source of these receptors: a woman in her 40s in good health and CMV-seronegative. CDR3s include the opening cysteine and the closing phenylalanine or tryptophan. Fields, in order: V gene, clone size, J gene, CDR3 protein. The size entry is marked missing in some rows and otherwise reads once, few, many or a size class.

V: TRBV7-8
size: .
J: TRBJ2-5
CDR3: CASSLLAGGPVETQYF

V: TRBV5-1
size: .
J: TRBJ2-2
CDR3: CASSLGKGTSNTGELFF

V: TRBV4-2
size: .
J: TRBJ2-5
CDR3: CASSQPGQGTSGETQYF

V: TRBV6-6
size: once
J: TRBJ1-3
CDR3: CASSRGPGSSGNTIYF

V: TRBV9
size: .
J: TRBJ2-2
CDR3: CATAPGAANTGELFF

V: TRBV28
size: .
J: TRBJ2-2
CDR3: CASSFGSLPNTGELFF

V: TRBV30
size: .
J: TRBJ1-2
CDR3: CAWSDARQYGYTF

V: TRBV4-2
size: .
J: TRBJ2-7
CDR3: CASRDLAGGGNEQYF

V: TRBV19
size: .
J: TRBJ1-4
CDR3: CASLNRGPNEKLFF

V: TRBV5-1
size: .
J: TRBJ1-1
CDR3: CASSEPGQGDTEAFF

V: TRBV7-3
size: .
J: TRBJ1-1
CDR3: CASSLRKKQYEAFF

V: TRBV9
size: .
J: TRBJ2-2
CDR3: CASSVGGQGTRNTGELFF

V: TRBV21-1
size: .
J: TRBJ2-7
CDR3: CASSKGRRGSLRKRSYEQYF

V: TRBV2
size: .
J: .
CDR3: CASEANRGDEQYF

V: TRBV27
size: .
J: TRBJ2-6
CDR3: CASSLGVEANVLTF

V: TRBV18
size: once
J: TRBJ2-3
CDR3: CASSPLVAGDTQYF

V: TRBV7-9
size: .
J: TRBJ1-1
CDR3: CAGGQSTEAFF

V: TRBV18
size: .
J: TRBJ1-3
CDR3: CASSLSQGAAGNTIYF

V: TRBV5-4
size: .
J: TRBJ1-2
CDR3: CASSQTGRESGYTF

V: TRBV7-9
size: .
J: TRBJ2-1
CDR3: CASSLGWPYNEQFF

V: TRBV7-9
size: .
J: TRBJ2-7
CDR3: CASSLTDRPYEQYF

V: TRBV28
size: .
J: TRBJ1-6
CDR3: CASSGRTGRNSPLHF

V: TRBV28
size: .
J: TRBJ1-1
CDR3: CASSRSGTAVEAFF

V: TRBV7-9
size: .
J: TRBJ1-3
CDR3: CSSSLGQLGHTIYF

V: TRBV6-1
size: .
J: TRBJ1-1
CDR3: CASKRTGGGNTEAFF

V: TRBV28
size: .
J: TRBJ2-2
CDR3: CASRTQGRTGELFF

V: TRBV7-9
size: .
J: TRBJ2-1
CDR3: CADRVVVNEQFF

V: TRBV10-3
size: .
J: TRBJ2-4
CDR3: CATAGPENIQYF

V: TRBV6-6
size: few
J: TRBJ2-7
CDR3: CASQNFQEQYF

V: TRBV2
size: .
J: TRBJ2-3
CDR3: CASSQTSSTDTQYF

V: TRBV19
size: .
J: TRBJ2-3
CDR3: CASSITIRDPDTQYF

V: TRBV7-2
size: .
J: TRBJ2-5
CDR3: CASSLGGLAGSETQYF

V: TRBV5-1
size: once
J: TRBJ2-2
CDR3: CASSFIAGGPGELFF

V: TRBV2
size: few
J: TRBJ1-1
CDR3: CASSGGGGGRAFF

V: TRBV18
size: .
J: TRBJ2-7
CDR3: CASSPLGLNPYEQYF

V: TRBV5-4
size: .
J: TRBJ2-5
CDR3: CASSPQGTNRETQYF

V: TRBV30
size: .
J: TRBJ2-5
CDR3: CAWSKVRGETQYF

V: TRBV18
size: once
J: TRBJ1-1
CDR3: CASSHSTEAFF

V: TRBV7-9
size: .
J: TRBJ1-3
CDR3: CASSFPTDGNTIYF

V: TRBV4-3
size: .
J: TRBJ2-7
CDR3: CASSQGTSGYEQYF

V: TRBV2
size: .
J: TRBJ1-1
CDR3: CASSLRRQGLLNTEAFF

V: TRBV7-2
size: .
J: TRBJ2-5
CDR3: CASSSVGGKTQYF

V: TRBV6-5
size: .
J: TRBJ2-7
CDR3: CASSSSGTVSYEQYF

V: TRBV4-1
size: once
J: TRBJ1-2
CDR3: CASSPHGQPNYGYTF

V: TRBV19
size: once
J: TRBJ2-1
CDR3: CASRTSGGTAEQFF

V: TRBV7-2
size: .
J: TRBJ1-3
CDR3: CASSLVWAGGTHSGNTIYF

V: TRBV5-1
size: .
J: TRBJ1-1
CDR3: CASSLGTGVTITEAFF

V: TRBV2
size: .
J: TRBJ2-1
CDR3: CASREDVSSYNEQFF

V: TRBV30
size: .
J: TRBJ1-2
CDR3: CAWSGRDIPTNYGYTF

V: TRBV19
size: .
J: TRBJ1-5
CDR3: CASTNSRGSHQPQHF